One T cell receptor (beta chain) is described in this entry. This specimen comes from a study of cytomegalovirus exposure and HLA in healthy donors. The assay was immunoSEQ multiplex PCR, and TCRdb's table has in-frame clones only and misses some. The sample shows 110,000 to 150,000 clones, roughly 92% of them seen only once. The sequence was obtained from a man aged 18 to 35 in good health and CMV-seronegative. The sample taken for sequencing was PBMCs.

Written as DNA, the CDR3 is TGTGCCAGCAGCTTGGTTTTAGGGGGTGGCTATGGCTACACCTTC. It is translated as CASSLVLGGGYGYTF. J is TRBJ1-2 and V is TRBV5-4, with D perhaps TRBD1 (6 bases). Germline-derived CDR1 and CDR2 are SGHNT and YYREEE (reference sequence). This CDR3 comprises 15 residues. Trimming cost V 0 bases and J 4 bases, with 13 bases left between them.